A selection of T cell receptor beta chains follows, all from one sample in a study of T-cell memory formation after mild COVID-19. TCRdb processed the 5' RACE reads anew with MiXCR; each CDR3 protein has one entry. The sample lists roughly 450,000 distinct CDR3 sequences; 15% to 20% were seen once. The sequenced sample consisted of PBMCs or a T cell subset sorted from them (not recorded which). The origin of the receptors is an adult woman who had mild COVID-19 (a few samples of this study predate the infection). Cell type and time point are not known. Each CDR3 is given with its conserved first and last residue. Each record gives: CDR3 length, J gene, clone size, D gene, V gene, CDR3 DNA, CDR3 protein. The D gene is left open where the match is weak. Only some rows state a clone size, as once, few, many or a class for expanded clones.

cdr3_length: 18
j_call: TRBJ2-1
clone_size: few
d_call: TRBD2
v_call: TRBV6-6
cdr3_nt: TGTGCCAGCAGTTGGGCTCGAAGCGGGAGGGCCTCCTACAATGAGCAGTTCTTC
cdr3_aa: CASSWARSGRASYNEQFF

cdr3_length: 15
j_call: TRBJ1-1
clone_size: few
d_call: TRBD1
v_call: TRBV7-9
cdr3_nt: TGTGCCAGCAGCCGAGCGGACAGGCTGAACACTGAAGCTTTCTTT
cdr3_aa: CASSRADRLNTEAFF

cdr3_length: 12
j_call: TRBJ2-2
clone_size: NA
d_call: NA
v_call: TRBV3-1
cdr3_nt: TGTGCCAGCAGCCAAGTTTTCGGGGAGCTGTTTTTT
cdr3_aa: CASSQVFGELFF

cdr3_length: 16
j_call: TRBJ2-5
clone_size: NA
d_call: TRBD2
v_call: TRBV7-2
cdr3_nt: TGTGCCAGCAGCTTTAGACTAGCGGGAGCGGGAGAGACCCAGTACTTC
cdr3_aa: CASSFRLAGAGETQYF

cdr3_length: 14
j_call: TRBJ1-5
clone_size: NA
d_call: NA
v_call: TRBV12-3/TRBV12-4
cdr3_nt: TGTGCCAGCAGTTCTGACTATAGCAATCAGCCCCAGCATTTT
cdr3_aa: CASSSDYSNQPQHF

cdr3_length: 13
j_call: TRBJ1-1
clone_size: NA
d_call: NA
v_call: TRBV24-1
cdr3_nt: TGTGCCACCAGTGAGGCAAGCGGAGGGGAAGCTTTCTTT
cdr3_aa: CATSEASGGEAFF

cdr3_length: 16
j_call: TRBJ1-5
clone_size: few
d_call: TRBD1
v_call: TRBV12-3/TRBV12-4
cdr3_nt: TGTGCCAGCAGTTTATCGGGGACAGGACTAAATCAGCCCCAGCATTTT
cdr3_aa: CASSLSGTGLNQPQHF

cdr3_length: 12
j_call: TRBJ2-7
clone_size: NA
d_call: NA
v_call: TRBV29-1
cdr3_nt: TGCAGCGTTGCGATAACAGCGTACGAGCAGTACTTC
cdr3_aa: CSVAITAYEQYF

cdr3_length: 17
j_call: TRBJ2-4
clone_size: many
d_call: TRBD1
v_call: TRBV5-1
cdr3_nt: TGCGCCAGCAGCTTGGCCTTACAGGGGGGTGCCAAAAACATTCAGTACTTC
cdr3_aa: CASSLALQGGAKNIQYF

cdr3_length: 17
j_call: TRBJ2-3
clone_size: NA
d_call: TRBD1
v_call: TRBV5-5
cdr3_nt: TGTGCCAGCAGCACCAACCGGGACAGGGAGATTCCAGATACGCAGTATTTT
cdr3_aa: CASSTNRDREIPDTQYF

cdr3_length: 15
j_call: TRBJ1-2
clone_size: once
d_call: NA
v_call: TRBV29-1
cdr3_nt: TGCAGCGTTTGCCGGAAACTAACGGGAGAGGATGGCTACACCTTC
cdr3_aa: CSVCRKLTGEDGYTF

cdr3_length: 16
j_call: TRBJ2-7
clone_size: few
d_call: NA
v_call: TRBV4-1
cdr3_nt: TGCGCCAGCAGCCAAGATCATCCGGGCAGCCGCTACGAGCAGTACTTC
cdr3_aa: CASSQDHPGSRYEQYF

cdr3_length: 16
j_call: TRBJ1-4
clone_size: NA
d_call: NA
v_call: TRBV4-1
cdr3_nt: TGCGCCAGCAGCCTAACGCCCAGGGCGGGAGGAGAAAAACTGTTTTTT
cdr3_aa: CASSLTPRAGGEKLFF

cdr3_length: 14
j_call: TRBJ2-1
clone_size: few
d_call: TRBD2
v_call: TRBV12-3/TRBV12-4
cdr3_nt: TGTGCCAGCAGTTTGCTAGCGGGAGGCAATGAGCAGTTCTTC
cdr3_aa: CASSLLAGGNEQFF

cdr3_length: 16
j_call: TRBJ2-1
clone_size: many
d_call: NA
v_call: TRBV4-2
cdr3_nt: TGTGCCAGCAGCCAAGGGGCGGCAAGCTCCTACAATGAGCAGTTCTTC
cdr3_aa: CASSQGAASSYNEQFF

cdr3_length: 15
j_call: TRBJ2-1
clone_size: NA
d_call: NA
v_call: TRBV5-4
cdr3_nt: TGTGCCAGCAGCATTACTAGACAAGGGAACAATGAGCAGTTCTTC
cdr3_aa: CASSITRQGNNEQFF

cdr3_length: 14
j_call: TRBJ1-6
clone_size: few
d_call: NA
v_call: TRBV6-5
cdr3_nt: TGTGCCAGCAGTTACGGAGAGCGGAATTCACCCCTCCACTTT
cdr3_aa: CASSYGERNSPLHF

cdr3_length: 15
j_call: TRBJ2-1
clone_size: few
d_call: TRBD2
v_call: TRBV29-1
cdr3_nt: TGCAGCGTCACAACTAGCGGGGGATCGTACAATGAGCAGTTCTTC
cdr3_aa: CSVTTSGGSYNEQFF

cdr3_length: 12
j_call: TRBJ1-1
clone_size: once
d_call: NA
v_call: TRBV29-1
cdr3_nt: TGCAGCGTTGGGCAGCCTACAGCGGAAGCTTTCTTT
cdr3_aa: CSVGQPTAEAFF

cdr3_length: 18
j_call: TRBJ2-1
clone_size: many
d_call: TRBD2
v_call: TRBV12-3/TRBV12-4
cdr3_nt: TGTGCCAGCGCATTGTCTAGCGGAGGACACACCTTGTACAATGAGCAGTTCTTC
cdr3_aa: CASALSSGGHTLYNEQFF

cdr3_length: 13
j_call: TRBJ1-1
clone_size: NA
d_call: NA
v_call: TRBV20-1
cdr3_nt: TGCAGTGCTGCTCGACAGTTGAACACTGAAGCTTTCTTT
cdr3_aa: CSAARQLNTEAFF

cdr3_length: 13
j_call: TRBJ2-5
clone_size: many
d_call: NA
v_call: TRBV3-1
cdr3_nt: TGTGCCAGCGGTGGAACTAGGGGTGAGACCCAGTACTTC
cdr3_aa: CASGGTRGETQYF

cdr3_length: 15
j_call: TRBJ1-2
clone_size: few
d_call: NA
v_call: TRBV10-3
cdr3_nt: TGTGCCATCAGTGAGTCGAGTAGTCATATCTATGGCTACACCTTC
cdr3_aa: CAISESSSHIYGYTF

cdr3_length: 17
j_call: TRBJ1-5
clone_size: NA
d_call: NA
v_call: TRBV4-1
cdr3_nt: TGCGCCAGCAGCCAAGCACCCGGGACGGTCCCCGGTCAGCCCCAGCATTTT
cdr3_aa: CASSQAPGTVPGQPQHF

cdr3_length: 16
j_call: TRBJ2-2
clone_size: few
d_call: NA
v_call: TRBV9
cdr3_nt: TGTGCCAGCAGCGTAGAAGGGTTCGGCAACACCGGGGAGCTGTTTTTT
cdr3_aa: CASSVEGFGNTGELFF

cdr3_length: 15
j_call: TRBJ1-1
clone_size: NA
d_call: NA
v_call: TRBV7-2
cdr3_nt: TGTGCCAGCAGCTTGAACAGCAACATGAACACTGAAGCTTTCTTT
cdr3_aa: CASSLNSNMNTEAFF

cdr3_length: 14
j_call: TRBJ1-2
clone_size: NA
d_call: NA
v_call: TRBV9
cdr3_nt: TGTGCCAGCAGCCTGGGGAGCACTAACTATGGCTACACCTTC
cdr3_aa: CASSLGSTNYGYTF

cdr3_length: 16
j_call: TRBJ2-1
clone_size: NA
d_call: TRBD2
v_call: TRBV6-1
cdr3_nt: TGTGCCAGCAGTTCACTAGCGGGAGATTTAGGCAATGAGCAGTTCTTC
cdr3_aa: CASSSLAGDLGNEQFF

cdr3_length: 13
j_call: TRBJ2-2
clone_size: NA
d_call: NA
v_call: TRBV11-2
cdr3_nt: TGTGCCAGCAGCTTAATGCACACCGGGGAGCTGTTTTTT
cdr3_aa: CASSLMHTGELFF

cdr3_length: 17
j_call: TRBJ2-1
clone_size: NA
d_call: TRBD2
v_call: TRBV7-9
cdr3_nt: TGTGCCAGCAGCTTAGAGCCTAGCGGGGGAGCCTACAATGAGCAGTTCTTC
cdr3_aa: CASSLEPSGGAYNEQFF

cdr3_length: 12
j_call: TRBJ2-7
clone_size: NA
d_call: NA
v_call: TRBV29-1
cdr3_nt: TGCAGCGTTGAAGAGTACGACAGCGAGCAGTACTTC
cdr3_aa: CSVEEYDSEQYF

cdr3_length: 16
j_call: TRBJ2-1
clone_size: NA
d_call: NA
v_call: TRBV24-1
cdr3_nt: TGTGCCACCAGTGACCCGACACCCTCTTCGTACAATGAGCAGTTCTTC
cdr3_aa: CATSDPTPSSYNEQFF

cdr3_length: 15
j_call: TRBJ1-5
clone_size: NA
d_call: NA
v_call: TRBV7-9
cdr3_nt: TGTGCCAGCAGTAGAGGTTTAGAGGGCAATCAGCCCCAGCATTTT
cdr3_aa: CASSRGLEGNQPQHF

cdr3_length: 15
j_call: TRBJ1-1
clone_size: NA
d_call: NA
v_call: TRBV18
cdr3_nt: TGTGCCAGCTCACCCAACTTGGGGGGGGACACTGAAGCTTTCTTT
cdr3_aa: CASSPNLGGDTEAFF

cdr3_length: 16
j_call: TRBJ2-3
clone_size: NA
d_call: TRBD2
v_call: TRBV3-1
cdr3_nt: TGTGCCAGCAGCCAAGGGACTAGCGGTATCGCAGATACGCAGTATTTT
cdr3_aa: CASSQGTSGIADTQYF

cdr3_length: 17
j_call: TRBJ2-7
clone_size: NA
d_call: TRBD2
v_call: TRBV5-6
cdr3_nt: TGTGCCAGCAGCTACCGGACTAGCGGGAGGGTAAACTACGAGCAGTACTTC
cdr3_aa: CASSYRTSGRVNYEQYF

cdr3_length: 12
j_call: TRBJ1-1
clone_size: NA
d_call: NA
v_call: TRBV12-3/TRBV12-4
cdr3_nt: TGTGCCAGCAGACCTAACAGCCGGAAAGCTTTCTTT
cdr3_aa: CASRPNSRKAFF

cdr3_length: 16
j_call: TRBJ2-7
clone_size: NA
d_call: NA
v_call: TRBV4-3
cdr3_nt: TGCGCCAGCAGCCAAGATCTGGACAGTTGGGTATCAGAGCAGTACTTC
cdr3_aa: CASSQDLDSWVSEQYF

cdr3_length: 15
j_call: TRBJ1-6
clone_size: few
d_call: NA
v_call: TRBV9
cdr3_nt: TGTGCCAGCAGCGTAGTCGGCAGGGTTGGTTCACCCCTCCACTTT
cdr3_aa: CASSVVGRVGSPLHF

cdr3_length: 17
j_call: TRBJ2-1
clone_size: few
d_call: NA
v_call: TRBV2
cdr3_nt: TGTGCCACCCACCTTCGGGGAGGGGGCAAAACCTACAATGAGCAGTTCTTC
cdr3_aa: CATHLRGGGKTYNEQFF

cdr3_length: 13
j_call: TRBJ1-5
clone_size: NA
d_call: NA
v_call: TRBV14
cdr3_nt: TGTGCCAGCACCTCACATTATAATCAGCCCCAGCATTTT
cdr3_aa: CASTSHYNQPQHF

cdr3_length: 13
j_call: TRBJ1-5
clone_size: NA
d_call: TRBD1
v_call: TRBV20-1
cdr3_nt: TGCAGTGCTAGTCAGGGGGCCCGTCAGCCCCAGCATTTT
cdr3_aa: CSASQGARQPQHF

cdr3_length: 13
j_call: TRBJ2-2
clone_size: NA
d_call: NA
v_call: TRBV27
cdr3_nt: TGTGCCAGCAGTCCCAGCCGGAGCGGGGAGCTGTTTTTT
cdr3_aa: CASSPSRSGELFF

cdr3_length: 14
j_call: TRBJ2-3
clone_size: NA
d_call: NA
v_call: TRBV3-1
cdr3_nt: TGTGCCAGCAGCCAGAGGTATGGCACAGATACGCAGTATTTT
cdr3_aa: CASSQRYGTDTQYF

cdr3_length: 15
j_call: TRBJ2-5
clone_size: NA
d_call: TRBD2
v_call: TRBV12-3/TRBV12-4
cdr3_nt: TGTGCCAGCAGCAAGCGGGAGGGCCGATACGAGACCCAGTACTTC
cdr3_aa: CASSKREGRYETQYF

cdr3_length: 15
j_call: TRBJ2-7
clone_size: few
d_call: TRBD1
v_call: TRBV14
cdr3_nt: TGTGCCAGCAGCCAGTTGGGACAGGGAGTATACGAGCAGTACTTC
cdr3_aa: CASSQLGQGVYEQYF

cdr3_length: 16
j_call: TRBJ2-5
clone_size: NA
d_call: TRBD1
v_call: TRBV11-3
cdr3_nt: TGTGCCAGCAGCTCAAATCTCGGACAGGGAACGAAGACCCAGTACTTC
cdr3_aa: CASSSNLGQGTKTQYF

cdr3_length: 15
j_call: TRBJ2-7
clone_size: few
d_call: TRBD2
v_call: TRBV20-1
cdr3_nt: TGCAGTGCTAGATCGCCACTAGCGGAGGGGGACGAGCAGTACTTC
cdr3_aa: CSARSPLAEGDEQYF

cdr3_length: 17
j_call: TRBJ2-7
clone_size: many
d_call: NA
v_call: TRBV6-5
cdr3_nt: TGTGCCAGCAGTTACTCTCATCGTGGCGGGACAAGATACGAGCAGTACTTC
cdr3_aa: CASSYSHRGGTRYEQYF

cdr3_length: 12
j_call: TRBJ2-1
clone_size: few
d_call: NA
v_call: TRBV5-1
cdr3_nt: TGCGCCAGCAGCCCCGGCCACAATGAGCAGTTCTTC
cdr3_aa: CASSPGHNEQFF